This passage covers 25 T cell receptor beta chains from one sample sequenced in a study of OX40 agonist ivuxolimab in advanced cancers. TCRdb's table, derived via immunoSEQ multiplex PCR, lists solely in-frame clones and lacks some. The data hold over 10,000 clones, with 80% to 90% observed a single time. The input for sequencing was CD4+ or CD8+ T cells sorted from blood, taken in a trial of the OX40 agonist ivuxolimab. The source of these receptors is an adult with an advanced solid tumor such as melanoma, head and neck, liver or kidney cancer.

This clone was seen a handful of times. The chain couples TRBV4-1 to TRBJ1-3; D not resolved. V lost 0 bases, J lost 0 bases, and 21 bases lay in between. This CDR3 contains 20 residues. Germline V gene lookup returns CDR1 MGHRA and CDR2 YSYEKL. The CDR3 spells CASSQERWAGLLFSGNTIYF. The CDR3 DNA reads as TGCGCCAGCAGCCAAGAAAGGTGGGCGGGCCTCCTCTTCTCTGGAAACACCATATATTTT.

The V call is TRBV6-1, the J call TRBJ2-7; D gene unclear. Germline V lookup: CDR1 MNHNS, CDR2 SASEGT. CDR3 length: 13 residues. Trimming took 3 bases from V and 2 from J, leaving 8 bases between them. As DNA, the CDR3 is TGTGCCAGCAGTGAGGGCTTAACCTACGAGCAGTACTTC. Translated, it gives CASSEGLTYEQYF.

V is TRBV5-5 and J is TRBJ1-1, with D unclear. The CDR3 length is 13 residues. With 2 bases removed from V and 1 base from J, the gap between germline ends came to 6 bases. CDR1 is SGHKS and CDR2 is YYEKEE in the germline V gene (reference sequence). This CDR3 is CASSFIRNTEAFF. CDR3 nucleotides: TGTGCCAGCAGCTTTATTAGGAACACTGAAGCTTTCTTT.

This chain uses TRBV5-8 with TRBJ1-4, with 7 bases lining up with TRBD1. J gave up 7 bases and V 0 bases, and 3 bases lay outside the gene matches. CDR1 and CDR2 from the germline V gene are SGHTS and YDEGEE. The CDR3 contains 14 residues. Written as DNA, the CDR3 is TGTGCCAGCAGCTTGGGACAGGGATCTGAAAAACTGTTTTTT. It codes for CASSLGQGSEKLFF.

The rearrangement links TRBV9 to TRBJ1-3; TRBD1 is a possible D gene (5 bases). CDR1 and CDR2 (germline): SGDLS, YYNGEE. CDR3 length: 17 residues. The V and J ends lost 0 bases and 0 bases respectively, with 13 bases between them. DNA for the CDR3: TGTGCCAGCAGCGTAGGGGACCCGGCTTTCTCTGGAAACACCATATATTTT. It yields the protein CASSVGDPAFSGNTIYF.

This rearrangement joins TRBV7-9 to TRBJ2-1; 8 nucleotides align to TRBD2. Germline CDR1 SEHNR, CDR2 FQNEAQ (reference sequence). The CDR3 has 17 amino acids. V dropped 0 bases and J dropped 8; count of bases not matched to a gene: 12. CDR3 region: CASSLAMGLGAPDEQFF. CDR3 nucleotide sequence: TGTGCCAGCAGCTTAGCCATGGGACTAGGGGCACCGGATGAGCAGTTCTTC. The complete variable domain, with remaining parts taken from reference TRBV7-9 and TRBJ2-1, reads DTGVSQNPRHKITKRGQNVTFRCDPISEHNRLYWYRQTLGQGPEFLTYFQNEAQLEKSRLLSDRFSAERPKGSFSTLEIQRTEQGDSAMYLCASSLAMGLGAPDEQFFGPGTRLTVL.

V and J are TRBV28 and TRBJ2-1, with a possible D match to TRBD2 (5 bases). V shed 3 bases and J shed 6 bases, with 9 bases lying between them. This CDR3 has 13 residues. Germline values: CDR1 MDHEN, CDR2 SYDVKM. The CDR3 loop is CASSFRGFNEQFF. The CDR3 nucleotides read TGTGCCAGCAGTTTCAGAGGGTTCAATGAGCAGTTCTTC. Full variable domain (remainder filled in from reference TRBV28 and TRBJ2-1): DVKVTQSSRYLVKRTGEKVFLECVQDMDHENMFWYRQDPGLGLRLIYFSYDVKMKEKGDIPEGYSVSREKKERFSLILESASTNQTSMYLCASSFRGFNEQFFGPGTRLTVL.

This sequence joins TRBV7-9 and TRBJ2-2; D uncertain. V dropped 4 bases and J dropped 0 bases, with 21 bases sitting between them. The CDR3 covers 19 residues. Germline lookup yields CDR1 SEHNR and CDR2 FQNEAQ (reference sequence). The CDR3 loop is CASSSPLVNSGPNTGELFF. The CDR3 coding sequence is TGTGCCAGCAGCTCCCCCCTCGTCAACTCCGGGCCGAACACCGGGGAGCTGTTTTTT.

The chain couples TRBV6-6 to TRBJ2-2; D unclear. From germline, CDR1 is MNHNY and CDR2 SVGAGI (reference sequence). Trimming took off 9 bases at V and 4 bases at J, with 15 bases between the two ends. The CDR3 sequence is 14 residues long. In DNA, the CDR3 is TGTGCCAGTACGATGGCAGGCTCCACCGGGGAGCTGTTTTTT. The encoded protein is CASTMAGSTGELFF.

The chain carries TRBV6-5 and TRBJ1-4; tentatively, D is TRBD1 (5 bases). From germline, CDR1 is MNHEY and CDR2 SVGAGI. V lost 3 bases, J lost 8 bases, and 13 bases lay in between. There are 14 residues in the CDR3. CDR3 nucleotide sequence: TGTGCCAGCAGTTATACAGGAGGAGAGGAAAAACTGTTTTTT. As protein: CASSYTGGEEKLFF.

This clone was observed a single time. The chain links TRBV4-1 to TRBJ2-3; D is perhaps TRBD2 (5 bases). Germline CDR1 reads MGHRA; CDR2 reads YSYEKL. The ends were cut back, 4 bases at V and 5 bases at J, with 19 bases in the middle. The CDR3 contains 16 residues. CDR3 in amino acids: CASSRVAGLSEDTQYF. The CDR3 nucleotides read TGCGCCAGCAGCCGCGTGGCGGGTCTGAGTGAAGATACGCAGTATTTT.

On this clone: The junction differs from germline at one of its ends, possibly a read error. The rearrangement joins TRBV30 to TRBJ1-1; a weak D match, TRBD1 (5 bases). Germline V gene data show CDR1 as GTSNPN and CDR2 as SVGIG (reference sequence). The CDR3 sequence is 13 residues long. CDR3 region: CAWKGDRNTGAFF. The CDR3 DNA reads TGTGCCTGGAAGGGTGACAGAAACACTGGAGCTTTCTTT.

The chain employs TRBV5-6 and TRBJ1-5; no reliable D call. The germline CDR1 and CDR2 sequences are SGHDT and YYEEEE. V shed 2 bases and J shed 3 bases, with 12 bases lying between them. The CDR3 runs to 15 residues. The CDR3 sequence: CASSFGGNFNQPQHF. As DNA, the CDR3 is TGTGCCAGCAGCTTTGGCGGGAATTTCAATCAGCCCCAGCATTTT.

This clone was seen a few times. The rearrangement joins TRBV10-3 to TRBJ1-2; perhaps TRBD1 as D (5 bases). The CDR3 totals 12 residues. Deletions cut 7 bases from V and 7 bases from J, with 13 bases between. Germline V gene lookup returns CDR1 ENHRY and CDR2 SYGVKD. In nucleotides, the CDR3 is TGTGCCATCAAAGGGGAGGGTTTTGGCTACACCTTC. Encoded protein: CAIKGEGFGYTF.

As for this clone: A read error is likely, as this CDR3 ends without the conserved phenylalanine or tryptophan. The chain recombines TRBV2 with TRBJ2-7; D might be TRBD1 (6 bases). V dropped 7 bases and J dropped 4 bases, with 20 bases sitting between them. The CDR3 spans 15 residues. Looked up from germline, CDR1 is SNHLY and CDR2 is FYNNEI. The DNA of the CDR3 is TGTGCCAGCACAGGGGAACGAGCTTATTTTTACGAGCAGTACCTC. Its protein is CASTGERAYFYEQYL.

The rearrangement links TRBV4-3 to TRBJ2-4, with 9 nucleotides matching TRBD1. The CDR3 covers 13 residues. Germline assignment: CDR1 LGHNA and CDR2 YSLEER. The trim removed 4 bases at V and 8 bases at J, leaving 3 bases unmatched. The CDR3 coding sequence is TGCGCCAGCAGCCGGACAGGGGCGGACATTCAGTACTTC. Translation gives CASSRTGADIQYF.

In this sample, this clone turned up once. The chain couples TRBV11-2 to TRBJ2-2, with a possible D match to TRBD2 (6 bases). Looked up from germline, CDR1 is SGHAT and CDR2 is FQNNGV. V dropped 5 bases and J dropped 7 bases, with 11 bases sitting between them. This CDR3 spans 13 amino acids. The CDR3 reads CASSPPSDGELFF. The CDR3 nucleotides are TGTGCCAGCAGCCCCCCTAGCGACGGGGAGCTGTTTTTT. Filled out from reference TRBV11-2 and TRBJ2-2, the complete variable domain reads EAGVAQSPRYKIIEKRQSVAFWCNPISGHATLYWYQQILGQGPKLLIQFQNNGVVDDSQLPKDRFSAERLKGVDSTLKIQPAKLEDSAVYLCASSPPSDGELFFGEGSRLTVL.

The V gene is TRBV6-1, the J gene TRBJ1-5; 8 bases line up with TRBD1. The germline V gene encodes CDR1 MNHNS and CDR2 SASEGT. The V segment lost 10 bases and the J segment 4 bases; nucleotides outside the gene matches: 9. This CDR3 is built from 14 residues. CDR3: CATSGQGLNQPQHF. CDR3 in DNA: TGTGCCACCTCCGGACAGGGCCTAAATCAGCCCCAGCATTTT.

V is TRBV10-3 and J is TRBJ1-2; D is uncertain. V was cut by 0 bases and J by 5 bases, with 19 bases left in between. The CDR3 is 17 residues long. Germline-derived CDR1 and CDR2 are ENHRY and SYGVKD. CDR3 in amino acids: CAISESDDKARLYGYTF. CDR3 coding DNA: TGTGCCATCAGTGAGTCTGACGACAAAGCTCGACTTTATGGCTACACCTTC.

V usage is TRBV11-2 and J usage is TRBJ1-1; D is uncertain. Germline CDR1 SGHAT, CDR2 FQNNGV. V was cut by 4 bases and J by 5 bases, with 8 bases left in between. The CDR3 consists of 12 residues. CDR3 nucleotides: TGTGCCAGCAGCTCTAGGTTTACTGAAGCTTTCTTT. Residues: CASSSRFTEAFF.

V usage is TRBV14 and J usage is TRBJ2-7; TRBD1 matches at 11 bases. With 8 bases clipped from V and 5 bases from J, the junction kept 2 bases outside the gene matches. The CDR3 spans 12 residues. The germline V gene has CDR1 SGHDN and CDR2 FVKESK. The CDR3 DNA follows: TGTGCCAGCGGGACAGGGGGTCACGAGCAGTACTTC. It codes for CASGTGGHEQYF.

The chain is built from TRBV9 and TRBJ2-1; no clear D gene. This CDR3 is 15 amino acids long. Trimming left V 5 bases short and J 0 bases short, with 12 bases between. Germline V gene data show CDR1 as SGDLS and CDR2 as YYNGEE. The CDR3 nucleotides read TGTGCCAGCAGTGACACCTTAAGCTCCTACAATGAGCAGTTCTTC. This translates into CASSDTLSSYNEQFF.

The chain joins TRBV11-1 to TRBJ1-1; D is ambiguous. The germline V gene has CDR1 SGHAT and CDR2 FQDESV (reference sequence). CDR3 length: 13 amino acids. Trimming took off 5 bases at V and 0 bases at J, with 7 bases between the two ends. The DNA of the CDR3 is TGTGCCAGCAGCCCTAGAATGAACACTGAAGCTTTCTTT. Translated: CASSPRMNTEAFF.

This chain connects TRBV28 to TRBJ1-1, with D unclear. Germline V CDR1 and CDR2: MDHEN, SYDVKM. Deletions cut 5 bases from V and 3 bases from J, with 10 bases between. The CDR3 spans 13 residues. CDR3 loop: CASSHELHTEAFF. The CDR3 nucleotides are TGTGCCAGCAGTCACGAGCTACACACTGAAGCTTTCTTT.

The chain is built from TRBV27 and TRBJ1-2, with D maybe TRBD1 (6 bases). Deletions cut 5 bases from V and 5 bases from J, with 12 bases between. The CDR3 runs 13 residues. Germline values: CDR1 MNHEY, CDR2 SMNVEV (reference sequence). In DNA, the CDR3 is TGTGCCAGCAGTCCACAGGGAGGGTATGGCTACACCTTC. The encoded protein is CASSPQGGYGYTF.